These T cell receptor beta chains were read from a single sample in a study of OX40 agonist ivuxolimab in advanced cancers. Profiling relied on immunoSEQ multiplex PCR, and the TCRdb table lists in-frame clones only, not all of them. The table shows 77,000 or so clones, with under 90% occurring only once. The sequencing here drew on CD4+ or CD8+ T cells sorted from blood, taken in a trial of the OX40 agonist ivuxolimab. The receptors derive from an adult with an advanced solid tumor such as melanoma, head and neck, liver or kidney cancer. CDR3s leave out the opening cysteine and the closing phenylalanine or tryptophan. Clone size, where shown, is once, few, many, or a class for clones that have expanded.

abundance,len,v_gene,CDR3aa
-,11,TRBV14,ASSQRTGSEAF
-,13,TRBV7-3,ASSRSGDSHTEAF
-,11,TRBV29-1,SVDPSGDNEQF
-,13,TRBV28,ASSPGTINNYGYT
-,13,TRBV2,ASRRNPKGGQPQH
-,13,TRBV5-1,ASSIRTGEDSPLH
-,13,TRBV5-5,ASSFSGSPQETQY
-,11,TRBV11-1,ASSLDTHGELF
-,11,TRBV28,ASRPGQTYEQY
-,12,TRBV7-2,ASSLETGQGTQY
-,14,TRBV7-8,ASSLAISSTGNTIY
-,9,TRBV6-5,ASSRGYEQY
-,11,TRBV28,ASRDRLNTEAF
-,13,TRBV28,ASSAPTGSLHEQY
-,12,TRBV5-1,ASSLQTGSTEAF
-,12,TRBV29-1,SVVDQTTPVTQY
-,13,TRBV5-1,ASSPQGGSYNEQF
-,11,TRBV28,ASNRQVGGGYT
-,13,TRBV5-1,ASSYGSTSTDTQY
-,13,TRBV30,AWSTQGFSNQPQH
few,14,TRBV9,ASSVLGDIGGNTIY
-,16,TRBV5-6,ASSLRTSGRASGGELF
-,11,TRBV5-1,ASYGQEGTEAF
-,9,TRBV10-3,AIRGTLEQF
-,13,TRBV6-5,ASSLRIGVTGELF
-,13,TRBV18,ASSPARGVIDTQY
-,11,TRBV7-2,ASSRQGQYGYT
-,13,TRBV6-1,ASTDRGRGNQPQH
once,11,TRBV7-2,ASSPGLIGKLF
few,14,TRBV18,ASPRQGAGGANVLT
-,11,TRBV12-5,ASGLVPPGGYT
few,12,TRBV2,ASSEEGAGSPLH
medium-sized,13,TRBV7-2,ASSLAGQSNQPQH
-,13,TRBV15,ATSSKARSNEKLF
-,12,TRBV15,ATSTRTPGAEQY
few,13,TRBV6-6,ASSPLADSNQPQH
-,12,TRBV11-3,ASSSLGLHNEQF
-,14,TRBV10-2,ASRSPLAGAPDTQY
-,12,TRBV10-3,AISFQGLGQPQH
-,15,TRBV11-2,ASSPSFAGATSYEQY
few,13,TRBV4-2,ASSQDGTGGEKLF
-,16,TRBV4-3,ASSQSSGRSSSYNEQF
-,12,TRBV19,ASRGGAGTGELF
-,14,TRBV19,ASSAGTAKLARGYT
-,10,TRBV7-3,ASSLDRNTQY
once,13,TRBV11-2,ASSQSAGNYNEQF
few,11,TRBV5-1,ASSLSSQREAF
once,15,TRBV11-2,ASSPTAQGSYNSPLH
-,12,TRBV11-2,ASNLFAGVSEAF
-,13,TRBV7-6,ASSLYHRGQEGYT
medium-sized,13,TRBV7-9,ASSGTGATRDTIY
-,12,TRBV7-2,ASSLGGISSPLH